This T cell receptor beta chain was sequenced in a study of T cell changes during pregnancy in multiple sclerosis. Germline values: CDR1 MGHRA, CDR2 YSYEKL. V lost 4 bases and J lost 8, with 20 bases in between. The CDR3 has 15 residues. There are a few counts of this clone. Sequencing used immunoSEQ multiplex PCR; TCRdb keeps in-frame clones, though not all of them. The table records 69,000 or so clones, roughly nine tenths of them present only once. Specimen: CD4+ T cells from peripheral blood mononuclear cells, collected in the third trimester of pregnancy. The origin of this receptor is a female donor in good health, enrolled as a control in a pregnancy study. V gene TRBV4-1 combines with J gene TRBJ1-2, with a possible D match to TRBD1 (5 bases). The CDR3 region is CASSPPGQSGRGYTF. Written as DNA, the CDR3 is TGCGCCAGCAGCCCCCCAGGGCAGTCTGGGAGGGGCTACACCTTC.